Many counts were recorded for the clone carrying this T cell receptor beta chain. The antigen remains unidentified. This record comes from a study of T cells in Graves' hyperthyroidism and ophthalmopathy. Overall study results and limits: A model of 13 V-J pairs discriminated ophthalmopathy from stable hyperthyroidism.

V gave up 6 bases and J gave up 8 bases, with 10 bases separating them. The CDR3 contains 12 residues. Germline V CDR1 and CDR2: MDHEN, SYDVKM. TCR beta CDR3 regions were amplified from RNA transcripts. In the first-round RT-PCR of the TCR CDR3, the HTBI primer set was used. Each CDR3 protein gets one entry after TCRdb re-called the multiplex PCR reads with MiXCR. The sample contains 600,000 or so distinct CDR3 sequences, 13% to 15% of which appear only once. The rearrangement uses TRBV28 and TRBJ2-2; D ambiguous. Sample: blood. This TCR was sampled from a woman aged 50 to 60 with Graves' ophthalmopathy. The CDR3 loop reads CASRSTMGELFF. The CDR3 DNA sequence: TGTGCCAGCAGGTCAACTATGGGGGAGCTGTTTTTT.